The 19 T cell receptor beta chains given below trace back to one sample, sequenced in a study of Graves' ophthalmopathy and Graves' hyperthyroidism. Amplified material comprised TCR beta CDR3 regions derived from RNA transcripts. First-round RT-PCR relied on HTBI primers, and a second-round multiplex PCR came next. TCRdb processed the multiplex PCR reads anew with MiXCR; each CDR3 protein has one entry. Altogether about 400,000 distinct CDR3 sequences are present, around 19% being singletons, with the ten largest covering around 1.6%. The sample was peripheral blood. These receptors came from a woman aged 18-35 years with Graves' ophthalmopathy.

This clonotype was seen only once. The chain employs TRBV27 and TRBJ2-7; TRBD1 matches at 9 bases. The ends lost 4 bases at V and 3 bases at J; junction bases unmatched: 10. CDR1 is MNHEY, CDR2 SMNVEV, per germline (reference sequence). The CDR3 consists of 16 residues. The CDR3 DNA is TGTGCCAGCAGTTCACCACCGGGACAGGGACTCTACGAGCAGTACTTC. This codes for CASSSPPGQGLYEQYF.

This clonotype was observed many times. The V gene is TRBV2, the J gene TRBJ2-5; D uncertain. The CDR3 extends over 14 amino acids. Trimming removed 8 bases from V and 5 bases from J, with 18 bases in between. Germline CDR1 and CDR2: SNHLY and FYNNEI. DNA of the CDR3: TGTGCCAGCGGCGGATTTGAAGGGATGGAGACCCAGTACTTC. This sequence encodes CASGGFEGMETQYF.

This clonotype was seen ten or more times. CDR3 residues: CASPPGRLGLALYEQYF. CDR3 bases: TGTGCCAGCCCTCCGGGGAGACTGGGACTAGCTCTCTACGAGCAGTACTTC. This rearrangement joins TRBV6-4 to TRBJ2-7; 9 bases agree with TRBD2. The CDR3 is made up of 17 amino acids. From germline, CDR1 is MRHNA and CDR2 SNTAGT. Trimming removed 8 bases from V and 3 bases from J; junction bases left unmatched: 17.

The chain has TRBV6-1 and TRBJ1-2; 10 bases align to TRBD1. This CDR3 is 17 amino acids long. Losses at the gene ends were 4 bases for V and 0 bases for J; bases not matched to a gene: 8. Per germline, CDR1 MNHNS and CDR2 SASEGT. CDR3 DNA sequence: TGTGCCAGCAGTGGTACTTGGGACAGGGGAGCTAACTATGGCTACACCTTC. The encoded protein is CASSGTWDRGANYGYTF.

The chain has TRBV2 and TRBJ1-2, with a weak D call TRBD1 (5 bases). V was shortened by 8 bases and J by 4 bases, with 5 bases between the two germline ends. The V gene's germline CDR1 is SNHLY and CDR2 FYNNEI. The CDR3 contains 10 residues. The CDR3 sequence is CASGAYGYTF. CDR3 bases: TGTGCCAGCGGGGCCTATGGCTACACCTTC.

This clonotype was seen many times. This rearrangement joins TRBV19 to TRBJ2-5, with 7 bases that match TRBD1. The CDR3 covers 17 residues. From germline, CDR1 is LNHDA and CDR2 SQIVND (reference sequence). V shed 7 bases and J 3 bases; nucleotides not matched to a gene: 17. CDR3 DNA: TGTGCCAGTACCCGACAGGGCCCCCCACTTGATGAAGAGACCCAGTACTTC. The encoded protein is CASTRQGPPLDEETQYF.

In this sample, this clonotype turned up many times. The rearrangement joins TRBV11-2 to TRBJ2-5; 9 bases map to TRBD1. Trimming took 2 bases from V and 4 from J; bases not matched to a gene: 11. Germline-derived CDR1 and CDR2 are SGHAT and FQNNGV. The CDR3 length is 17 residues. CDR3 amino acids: CASSLKKGTGRPETQYF. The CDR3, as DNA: TGTGCCAGCAGCTTAAAGAAGGGGACAGGGAGGCCAGAGACCCAGTACTTC.

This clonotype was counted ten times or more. CDR3 residues: CASSAGETQYF. DNA for the CDR3: TGTGCCAGCAGCGCGGGGGAGACCCAGTACTTC. The chain employs TRBV9 and TRBJ2-5; the D gene is possibly TRBD2 (5 bases). Looked up from germline, CDR1 is SGDLS and CDR2 is YYNGEE. The V and J ends lost 3 bases and 5 bases respectively, with 5 bases between them. The CDR3 length is 11 residues.

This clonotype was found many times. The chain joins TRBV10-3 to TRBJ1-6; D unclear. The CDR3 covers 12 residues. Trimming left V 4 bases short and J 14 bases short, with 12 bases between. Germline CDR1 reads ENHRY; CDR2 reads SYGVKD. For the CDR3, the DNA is TGTGCCATCAGTGCGGGAGAGGGATCCCTCCACTTT. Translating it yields CAISAGEGSLHF.

CDR3 protein: CASSGHRGQPQHF. CDR3 DNA sequence: TGTGCCAGCAGCGGACATCGAGGTCAGCCCCAGCATTTT. J is TRBJ1-5 and V is TRBV6-9, with D possibly matching TRBD1 (5 bases). The CDR3 extends over 13 amino acids. The germline gives CDR1 MNHGY, CDR2 SVAAGI. Trimming removed 6 bases from V and 6 bases from J, with 12 bases in between.

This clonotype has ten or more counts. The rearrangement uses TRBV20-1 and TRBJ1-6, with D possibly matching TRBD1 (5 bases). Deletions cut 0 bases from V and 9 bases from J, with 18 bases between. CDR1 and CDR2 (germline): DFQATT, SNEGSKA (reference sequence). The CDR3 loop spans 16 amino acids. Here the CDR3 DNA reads TGCAGTGCTAGAGACCCCACAGGCTTATGGAGTTCACCCCTCCACTTT. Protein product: CSARDPTGLWSSPLHF.

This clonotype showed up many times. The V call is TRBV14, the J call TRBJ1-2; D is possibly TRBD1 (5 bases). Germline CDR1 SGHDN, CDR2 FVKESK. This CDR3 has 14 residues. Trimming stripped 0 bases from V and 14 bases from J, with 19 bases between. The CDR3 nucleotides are TGTGCCAGCAGCCAAGATCGGGACTTGAGGGTCGCTACCTTC. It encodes CASSQDRDLRVATF.

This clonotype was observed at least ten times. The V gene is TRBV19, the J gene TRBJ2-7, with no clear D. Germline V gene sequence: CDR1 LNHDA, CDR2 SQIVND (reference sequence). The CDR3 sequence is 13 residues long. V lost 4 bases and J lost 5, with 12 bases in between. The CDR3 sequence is CASSTVFGHEQYF. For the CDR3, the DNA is TGTGCCAGTAGTACCGTTTTCGGCCACGAGCAGTACTTC.

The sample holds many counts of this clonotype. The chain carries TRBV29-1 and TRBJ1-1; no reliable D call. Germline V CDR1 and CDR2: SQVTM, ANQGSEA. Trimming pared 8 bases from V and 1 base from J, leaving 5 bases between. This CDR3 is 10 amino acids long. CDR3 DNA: TGCAGCCACACGAACACTGAAGCTTTCTTT. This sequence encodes CSHTNTEAFF.

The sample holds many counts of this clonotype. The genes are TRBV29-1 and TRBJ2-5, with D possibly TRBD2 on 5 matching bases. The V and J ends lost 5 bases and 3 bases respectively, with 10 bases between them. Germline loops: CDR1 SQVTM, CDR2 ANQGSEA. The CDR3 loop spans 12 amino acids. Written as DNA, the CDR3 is TGCAGCGTTTGGGTGGAGGAAGAGACCCAGTACTTC. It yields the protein CSVWVEEETQYF.

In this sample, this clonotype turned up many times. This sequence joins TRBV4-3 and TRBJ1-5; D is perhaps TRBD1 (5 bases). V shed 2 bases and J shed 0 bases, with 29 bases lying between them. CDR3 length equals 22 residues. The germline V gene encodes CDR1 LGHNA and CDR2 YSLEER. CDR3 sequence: CASSQSVLFPSDSGRSNQPQHF. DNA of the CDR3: TGCGCCAGCAGCCAATCGGTCCTGTTCCCCTCCGACAGTGGACGTAGCAATCAGCCCCAGCATTTT.

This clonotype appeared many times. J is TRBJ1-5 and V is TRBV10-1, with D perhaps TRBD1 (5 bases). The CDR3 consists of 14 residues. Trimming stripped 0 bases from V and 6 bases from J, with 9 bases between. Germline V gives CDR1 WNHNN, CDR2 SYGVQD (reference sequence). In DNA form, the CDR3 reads TGCGCCAGCAGTGAGTCAGGGGCAGGTCAGCCCCAGCATTTT. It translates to CASSESGAGQPQHF.

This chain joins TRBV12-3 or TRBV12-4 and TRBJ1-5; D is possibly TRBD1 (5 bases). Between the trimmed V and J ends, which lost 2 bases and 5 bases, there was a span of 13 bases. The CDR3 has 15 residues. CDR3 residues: CASSLMGVLDQPQHF. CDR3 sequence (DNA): TGTGCCAGCAGTTTAATGGGGGTTCTCGATCAGCCCCAGCATTTT.

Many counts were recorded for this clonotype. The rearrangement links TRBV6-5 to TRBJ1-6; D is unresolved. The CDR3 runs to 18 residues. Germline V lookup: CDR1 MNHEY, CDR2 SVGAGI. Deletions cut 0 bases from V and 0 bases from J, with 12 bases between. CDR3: CASSYSKPGSSYNSPLHF. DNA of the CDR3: TGTGCCAGCAGTTACTCGAAGCCGGGGAGCTCCTATAATTCACCCCTCCACTTT.